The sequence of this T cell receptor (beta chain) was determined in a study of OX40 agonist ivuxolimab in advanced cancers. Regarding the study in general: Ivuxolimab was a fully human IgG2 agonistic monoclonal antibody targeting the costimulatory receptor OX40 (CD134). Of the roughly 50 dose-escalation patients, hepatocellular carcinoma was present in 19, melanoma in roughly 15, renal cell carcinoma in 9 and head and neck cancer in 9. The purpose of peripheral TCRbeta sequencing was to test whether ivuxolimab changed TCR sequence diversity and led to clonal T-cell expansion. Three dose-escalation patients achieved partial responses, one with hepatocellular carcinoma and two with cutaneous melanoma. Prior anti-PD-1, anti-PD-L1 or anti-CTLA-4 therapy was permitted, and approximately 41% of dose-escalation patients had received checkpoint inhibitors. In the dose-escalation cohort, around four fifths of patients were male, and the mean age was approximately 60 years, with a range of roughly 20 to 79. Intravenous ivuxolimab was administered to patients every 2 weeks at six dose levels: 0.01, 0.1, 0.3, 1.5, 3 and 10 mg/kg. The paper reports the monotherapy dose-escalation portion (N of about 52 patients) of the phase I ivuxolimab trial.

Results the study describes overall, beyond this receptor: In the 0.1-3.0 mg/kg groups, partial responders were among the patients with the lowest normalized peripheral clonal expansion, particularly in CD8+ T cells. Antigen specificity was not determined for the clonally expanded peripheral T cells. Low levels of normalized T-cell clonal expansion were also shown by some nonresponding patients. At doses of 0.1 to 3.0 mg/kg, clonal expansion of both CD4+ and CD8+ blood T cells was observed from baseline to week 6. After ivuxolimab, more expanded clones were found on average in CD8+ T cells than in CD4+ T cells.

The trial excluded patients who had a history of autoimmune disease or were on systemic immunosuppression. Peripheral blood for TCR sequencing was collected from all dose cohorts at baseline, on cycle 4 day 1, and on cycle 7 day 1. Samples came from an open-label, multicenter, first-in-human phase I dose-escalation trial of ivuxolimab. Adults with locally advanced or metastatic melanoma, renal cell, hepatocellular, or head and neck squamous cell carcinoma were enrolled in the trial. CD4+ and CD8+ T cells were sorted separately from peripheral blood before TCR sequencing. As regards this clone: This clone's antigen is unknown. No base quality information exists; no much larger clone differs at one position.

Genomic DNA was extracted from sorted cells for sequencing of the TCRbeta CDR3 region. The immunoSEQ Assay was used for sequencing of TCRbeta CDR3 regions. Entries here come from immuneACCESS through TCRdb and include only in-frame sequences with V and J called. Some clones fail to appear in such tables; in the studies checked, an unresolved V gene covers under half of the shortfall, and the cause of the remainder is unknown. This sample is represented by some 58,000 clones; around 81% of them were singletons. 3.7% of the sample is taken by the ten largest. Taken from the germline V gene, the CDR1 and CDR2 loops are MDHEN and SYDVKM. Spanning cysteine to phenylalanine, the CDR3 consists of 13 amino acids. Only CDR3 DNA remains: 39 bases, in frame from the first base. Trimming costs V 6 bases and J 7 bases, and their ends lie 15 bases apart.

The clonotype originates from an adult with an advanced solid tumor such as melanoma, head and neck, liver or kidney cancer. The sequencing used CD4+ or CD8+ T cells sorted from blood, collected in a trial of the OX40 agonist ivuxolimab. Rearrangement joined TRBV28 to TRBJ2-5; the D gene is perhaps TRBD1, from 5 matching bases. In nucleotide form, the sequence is TGTGCCAGCAGCCCCGTAGGGGTTTGGACCCAGTACTTC. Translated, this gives CASSPVGVWTQYF.